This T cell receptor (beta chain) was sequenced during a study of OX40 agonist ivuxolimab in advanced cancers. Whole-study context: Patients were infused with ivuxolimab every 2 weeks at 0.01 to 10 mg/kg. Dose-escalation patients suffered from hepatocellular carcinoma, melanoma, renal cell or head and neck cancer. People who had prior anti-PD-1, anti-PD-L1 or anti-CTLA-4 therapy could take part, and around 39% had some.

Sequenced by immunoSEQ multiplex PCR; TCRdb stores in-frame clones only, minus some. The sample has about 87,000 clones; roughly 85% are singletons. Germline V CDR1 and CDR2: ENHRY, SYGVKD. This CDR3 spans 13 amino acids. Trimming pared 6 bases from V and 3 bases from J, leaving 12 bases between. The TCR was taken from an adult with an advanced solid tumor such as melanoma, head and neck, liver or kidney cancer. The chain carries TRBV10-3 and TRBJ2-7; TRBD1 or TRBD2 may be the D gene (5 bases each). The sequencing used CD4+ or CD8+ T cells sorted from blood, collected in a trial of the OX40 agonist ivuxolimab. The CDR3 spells CAIRSGPSYEQYF. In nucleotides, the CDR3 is TGTGCCATCAGATCGGGGCCAAGCTACGAGCAGTACTTC.